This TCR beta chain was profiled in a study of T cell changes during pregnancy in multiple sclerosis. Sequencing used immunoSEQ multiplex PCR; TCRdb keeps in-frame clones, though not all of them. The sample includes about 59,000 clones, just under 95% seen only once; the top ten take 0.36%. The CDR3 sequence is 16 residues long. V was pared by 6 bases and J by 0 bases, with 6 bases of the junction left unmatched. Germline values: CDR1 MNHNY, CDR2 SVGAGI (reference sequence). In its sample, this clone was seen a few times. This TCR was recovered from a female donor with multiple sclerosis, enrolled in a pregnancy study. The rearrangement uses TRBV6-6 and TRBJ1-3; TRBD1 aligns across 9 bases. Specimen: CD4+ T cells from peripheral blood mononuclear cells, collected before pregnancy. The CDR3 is CASRLEQGASGNTIYF. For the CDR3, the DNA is TGTGCCAGCAGACTCGAACAGGGGGCCTCTGGAAACACCATATATTTT.